This is a list of T cell receptor beta chains from one sample in a study of cytomegalovirus exposure and HLA in healthy donors. Assay: immunoSEQ multiplex PCR; the TCRdb copy retains only in-frame clones and omits some. This sample has 150,000 to 200,000 clones, with under 90% found just once. The sample comprised PBMCs. The receptors were sampled from a boy between 2 and 15 years old in good health and CMV-seronegative. Both conserved end residues are part of each CDR3. The D gene is left open where the match is weak. Some rows have no size entry. The others give once, few or many, or a class for an expanded clone.

TGTGCCAGCAGCCCCGCGGGACGGCGAAACGAGCAGTACTTC CASSPAGRRNEQYF TRBJ2-7 TRBV9 NA NA
TGTGCCAGCAGCTTAGACGGTAGTCTCTACGAGCAGTACTTC CASSLDGSLYEQYF TRBJ2-7 TRBV7-9 NA NA
TGTGCCAGCAGCCGACAGGGCCTAGGTGGAAACACCATATATTTT CASSRQGLGGNTIYF TRBJ1-3 TRBV7-9 NA TRBD1
TGTGCCAGCAGCCGGGACAGTAATTACGAGCAGTACTTC CASSRDSNYEQYF TRBJ2-7 TRBV7-9 NA TRBD1
TGTGCCAGCAGCGACCCTGGGTGGCGGCCGAACACCGGGGAGCTGTTTTTT CASSDPGWRPNTGELFF TRBJ2-2 TRBV7-9 few NA
TGTGCCAGCAGTGAGTCGGGGGGCGCGGGTGAGCAGTTCTTC CASSESGGAGEQFF TRBJ2-1 TRBV2 NA NA
TGTGCCTGGAGTGGGACTCCTCTGTCCTCTGGAAACACCATATATTTT CAWSGTPLSSGNTIYF TRBJ1-3 TRBV30 NA NA
TGTGCCAGCAGCTGGCGGGGGAACACCGGGGAGCTGTTTTTT CASSWRGNTGELFF TRBJ2-2 TRBV27 NA NA
TGCGCCAGCAGCCAAGACGAGGTAGGAGCGAACACTGAAGCTTTCTTT CASSQDEVGANTEAFF TRBJ1-1 TRBV4-3 few NA
TGTGCCAGCAGTGAAGGGGACAGGATCAGCGAGCAGTACTTC CASSEGDRISEQYF TRBJ2-7 TRBV6-5 NA TRBD1
TGTGCCAGCAGCTTAGGGAGAAACTATGGCTACACCTTC CASSLGRNYGYTF TRBJ1-2 TRBV7-9 few NA
TGCGCCAGCAGCCCCCTAGTGGGGGAGCTGTTTTTT CASSPLVGELFF TRBJ2-2 TRBV4-1 NA NA
TGCGCCAACCGGGACAGGGGCCCCGCGTGGGGCTACACCTTC CANRDRGPAWGYTF TRBJ1-2 TRBV10-1 NA TRBD1
TGTGCCAGCAGGAAAACAGGGTTTGGGGGCTACACCTTC CASRKTGFGGYTF TRBJ1-2 TRBV5-8 NA NA
TGCAGCGTTGAAGATTTTCGGGACACACCTTCCCCTGAGCAGTTCTTC CSVEDFRDTPSPEQFF TRBJ2-1 TRBV29-1 NA NA
TGTGCCAGCAGTGAAGGGGGCCCACATCAGCCCCAGCATTTT CASSEGGPHQPQHF TRBJ1-5 TRBV25-1 NA NA